This TCR beta chain came from a study of T cells after yellow fever vaccination. General study points: Highly abundant clonotypes carried over from the bulk population could end up in FACS-sorted repertoires as contaminants. Although most clonotypes did not, a small share appeared in both CD4 and CD8 compartments.

TCRdb independently ran MiXCR on the 5' RACE reads; one entry per CDR3 protein. Among 550,000 or so distinct CDR3 sequences, 19% were seen once, and the ten largest hold around 15%. Germline V lookup: CDR1 LNHDA, CDR2 SQIVND (reference sequence). V lost 9 bases and J lost 6, with 14 bases in between. This CDR3 comprises 12 residues. In this sample, this clonotype turned up a few times. Its cognate antigen is unknown. The rearrangement uses TRBV19 and TRBJ1-1; D not resolved. The source material was PBMCs, sampled 15 days after the yellow fever booster vaccination. The source of this sequence is a man aged 25 to 40 who received the YFV17D yellow fever vaccine. The CDR3 loop reads CASGLYRSEAFF. The CDR3 DNA sequence: TGTGCCAGCGGCCTTTATAGGTCTGAAGCTTTCTTT.